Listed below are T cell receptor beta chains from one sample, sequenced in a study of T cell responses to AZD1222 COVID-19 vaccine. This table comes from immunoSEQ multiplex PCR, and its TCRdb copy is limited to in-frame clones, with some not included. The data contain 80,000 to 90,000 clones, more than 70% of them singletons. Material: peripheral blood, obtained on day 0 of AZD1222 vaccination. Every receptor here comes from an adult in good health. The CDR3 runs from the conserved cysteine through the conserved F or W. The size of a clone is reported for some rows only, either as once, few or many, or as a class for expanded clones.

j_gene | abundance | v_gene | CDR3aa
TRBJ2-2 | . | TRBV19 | CASREGMWTGELFF
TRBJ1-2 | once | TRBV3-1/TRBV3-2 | CASGAGAHNYGYTF
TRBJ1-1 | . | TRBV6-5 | CASKGQGKAEAFF
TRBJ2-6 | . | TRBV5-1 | CASSLAQFDVLTF
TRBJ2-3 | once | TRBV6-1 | CASSEGGGTDTQYF
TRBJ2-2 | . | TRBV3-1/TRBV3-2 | CASSQPRTATGTGELFF
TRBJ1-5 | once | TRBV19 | CASTGGIGTIRAQHF
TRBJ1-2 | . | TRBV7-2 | CASSPVVGHNYGYTF
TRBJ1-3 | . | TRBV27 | CASSLQGRSGNTIYF
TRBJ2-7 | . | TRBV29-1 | CSAGGGRGYEQYF
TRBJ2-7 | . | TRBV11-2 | CASSLSNNPYEQYF
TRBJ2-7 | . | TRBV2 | CASRISRGPTYEQYF
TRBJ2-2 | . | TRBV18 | CASSPLGGTAGELFF
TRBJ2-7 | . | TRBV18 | CASSPSGRSSYEQYF
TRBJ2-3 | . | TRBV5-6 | CASSWTHTDTQYF
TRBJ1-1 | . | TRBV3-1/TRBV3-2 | CASSQGFLNTEAFF
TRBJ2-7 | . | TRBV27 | CASSIPTGTGGLRAREQYF
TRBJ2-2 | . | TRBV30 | CAWSVYTGELFF
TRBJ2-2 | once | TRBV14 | CASSQATSGRRTGELFF
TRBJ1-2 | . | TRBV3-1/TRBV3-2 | CASSPTAHYGYTF
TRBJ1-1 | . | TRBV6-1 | CASSEARATEAFF
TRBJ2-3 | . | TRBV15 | CATSRVGGGTDTQYF
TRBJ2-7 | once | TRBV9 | CASSVGPRYEQYF
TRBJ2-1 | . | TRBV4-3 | CASSQEKGLDWNEQFF
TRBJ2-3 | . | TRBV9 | CASSVDTTDTQYF
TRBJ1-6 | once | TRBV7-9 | CASSLVVGARSPLHF
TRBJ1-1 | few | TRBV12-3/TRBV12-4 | CASKTGGVTEAFF
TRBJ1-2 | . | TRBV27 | CASRQGNYGYTF
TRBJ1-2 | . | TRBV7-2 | CASSLLQDSYGYTF
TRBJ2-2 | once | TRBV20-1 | CSASRDRGTGELFF
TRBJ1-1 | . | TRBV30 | CAWRGQVRAFF
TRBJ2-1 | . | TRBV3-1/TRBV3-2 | CASSLLAGREQFF
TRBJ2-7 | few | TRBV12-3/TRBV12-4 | CASSPGGPSEQYF
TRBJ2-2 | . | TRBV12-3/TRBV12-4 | CASTRAGGGELFF
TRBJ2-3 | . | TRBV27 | CASRRQGADTQYF
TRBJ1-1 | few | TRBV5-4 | CASSLGGQGEAFF
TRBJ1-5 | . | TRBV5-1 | CASSSRDGNQPQHF
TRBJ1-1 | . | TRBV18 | CASSPWDRGGNTEAFF
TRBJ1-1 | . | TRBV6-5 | CASILRGGAAEAFF
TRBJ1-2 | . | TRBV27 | CASSFVGGGYTF
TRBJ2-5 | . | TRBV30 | CAWSSGLGRETQYF
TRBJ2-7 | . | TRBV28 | CASSLEGYEQYF
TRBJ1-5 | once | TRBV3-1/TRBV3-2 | CASSRGHSNQPQHF
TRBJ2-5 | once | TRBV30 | CAWSWGSETQYF
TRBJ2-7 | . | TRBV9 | CASSARRGSYEQYF
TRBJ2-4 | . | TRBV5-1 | CASSPGQGGYIQYF